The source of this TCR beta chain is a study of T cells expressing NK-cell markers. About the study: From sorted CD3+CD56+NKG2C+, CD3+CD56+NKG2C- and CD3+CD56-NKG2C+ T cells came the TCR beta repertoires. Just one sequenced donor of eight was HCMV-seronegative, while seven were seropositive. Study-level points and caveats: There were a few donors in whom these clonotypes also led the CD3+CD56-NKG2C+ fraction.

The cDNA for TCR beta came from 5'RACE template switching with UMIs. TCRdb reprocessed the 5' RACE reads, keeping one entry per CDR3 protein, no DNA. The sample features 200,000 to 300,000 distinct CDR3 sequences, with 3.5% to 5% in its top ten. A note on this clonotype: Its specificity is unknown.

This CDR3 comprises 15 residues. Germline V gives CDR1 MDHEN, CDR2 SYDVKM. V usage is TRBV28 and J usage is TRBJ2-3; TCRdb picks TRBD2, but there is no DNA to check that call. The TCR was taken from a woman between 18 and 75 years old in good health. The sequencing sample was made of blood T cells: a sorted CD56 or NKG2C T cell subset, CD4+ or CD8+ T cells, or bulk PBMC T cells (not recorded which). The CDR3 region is CASTHQLAGADTQYF. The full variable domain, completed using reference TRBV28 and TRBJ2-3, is DVKVTQSSRYLVKRTGEKVFLECVQDMDHENMFWYRQDPGLGLRLIYFSYDVKMKEKGDIPEGYSVSREKKERFSLILESASTNQTSMYLCASTHQLAGADTQYFGPGTRLTVL.